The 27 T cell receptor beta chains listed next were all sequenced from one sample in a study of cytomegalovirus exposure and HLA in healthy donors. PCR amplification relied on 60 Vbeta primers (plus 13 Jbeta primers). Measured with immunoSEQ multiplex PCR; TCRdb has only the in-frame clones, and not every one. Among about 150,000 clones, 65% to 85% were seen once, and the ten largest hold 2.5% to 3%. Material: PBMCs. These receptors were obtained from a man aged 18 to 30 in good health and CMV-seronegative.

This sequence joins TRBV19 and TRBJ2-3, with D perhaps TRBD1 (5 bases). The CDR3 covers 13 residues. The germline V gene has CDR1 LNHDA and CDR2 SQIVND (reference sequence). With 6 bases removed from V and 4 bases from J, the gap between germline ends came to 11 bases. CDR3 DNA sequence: TGTGCCAGTAGGGGGCCAGGGCCAGATACGCAGTATTTT. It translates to CASRGPGPDTQYF.

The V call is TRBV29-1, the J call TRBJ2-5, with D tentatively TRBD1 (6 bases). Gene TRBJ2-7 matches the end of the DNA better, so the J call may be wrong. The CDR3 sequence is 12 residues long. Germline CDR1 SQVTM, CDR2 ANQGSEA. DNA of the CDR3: TGCAGCGTCGGGACACCTAGTCGCGAGCAGTACTTC. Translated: CSVGTPSREQYF.

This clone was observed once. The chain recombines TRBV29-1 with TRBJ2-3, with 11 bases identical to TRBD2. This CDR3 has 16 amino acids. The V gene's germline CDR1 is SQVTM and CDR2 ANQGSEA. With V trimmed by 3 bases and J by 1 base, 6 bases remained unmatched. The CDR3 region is CSVDGTSGLGTDTQYF. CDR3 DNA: TGCAGCGTTGATGGGACTAGCGGCTTAGGCACAGATACGCAGTATTTT.

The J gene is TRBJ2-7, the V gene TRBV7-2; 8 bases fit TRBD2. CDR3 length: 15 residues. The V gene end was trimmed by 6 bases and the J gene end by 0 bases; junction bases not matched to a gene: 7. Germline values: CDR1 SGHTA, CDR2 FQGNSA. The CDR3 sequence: CASSQSGGLSYEQYF. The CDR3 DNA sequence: TGTGCCAGCAGTCAAAGCGGGGGCCTCTCCTACGAGCAGTACTTC.

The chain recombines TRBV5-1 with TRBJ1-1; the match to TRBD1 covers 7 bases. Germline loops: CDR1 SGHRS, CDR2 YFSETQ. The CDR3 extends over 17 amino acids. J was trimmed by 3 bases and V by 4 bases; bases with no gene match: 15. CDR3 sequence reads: CASSAGGARRVDTEAFF. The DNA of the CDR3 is TGCGCCAGCAGCGCAGGGGGAGCGAGGAGGGTGGACACTGAAGCTTTCTTT.

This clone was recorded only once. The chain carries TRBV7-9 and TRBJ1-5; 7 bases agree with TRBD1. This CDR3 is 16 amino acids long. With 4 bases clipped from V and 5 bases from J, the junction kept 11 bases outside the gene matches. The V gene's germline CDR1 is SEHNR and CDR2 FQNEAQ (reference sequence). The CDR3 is CASSSTHPQGDQPQHF. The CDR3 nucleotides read TGTGCCAGCAGCTCGACTCACCCCCAGGGGGATCAGCCCCAGCATTTT.

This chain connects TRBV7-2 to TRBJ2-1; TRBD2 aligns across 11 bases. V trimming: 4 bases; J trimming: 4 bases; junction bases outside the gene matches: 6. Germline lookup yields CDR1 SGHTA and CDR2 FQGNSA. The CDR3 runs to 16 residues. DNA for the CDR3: TGTGCCAGCAGCTACCTAGCGGGGGGACCGTACAATGAGCAGTTCTTC. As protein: CASSYLAGGPYNEQFF.

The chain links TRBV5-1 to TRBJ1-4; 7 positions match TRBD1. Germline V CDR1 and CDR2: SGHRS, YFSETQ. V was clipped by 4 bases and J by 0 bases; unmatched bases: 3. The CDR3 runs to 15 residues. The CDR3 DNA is TGCGCCAGCAGCGTGGACAGGCCAACTAATGAAAAACTGTTTTTT. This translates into CASSVDRPTNEKLFF.

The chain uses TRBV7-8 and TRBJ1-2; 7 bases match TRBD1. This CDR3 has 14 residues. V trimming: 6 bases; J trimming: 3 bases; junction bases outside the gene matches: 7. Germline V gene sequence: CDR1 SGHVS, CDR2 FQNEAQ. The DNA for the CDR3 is TGTGCCAGCAGGCGAACAGGGGAGGACTATGGCTACACCTTC. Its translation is CASRRTGEDYGYTF.

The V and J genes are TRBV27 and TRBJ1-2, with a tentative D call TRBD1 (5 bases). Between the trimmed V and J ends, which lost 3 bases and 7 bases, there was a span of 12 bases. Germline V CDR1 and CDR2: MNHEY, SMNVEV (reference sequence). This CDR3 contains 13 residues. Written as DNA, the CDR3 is TGTGCCAGCAGTTTTTCAGGGTTCGGTGGCTACACCTTC. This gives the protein CASSFSGFGGYTF.

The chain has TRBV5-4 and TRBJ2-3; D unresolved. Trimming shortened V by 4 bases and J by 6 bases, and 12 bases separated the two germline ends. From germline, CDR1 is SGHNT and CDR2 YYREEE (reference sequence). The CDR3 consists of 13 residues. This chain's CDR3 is CASSLDRPDTQYF. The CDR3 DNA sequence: TGTGCCAGCAGCCTAGATAGGCCTGATACGCAGTATTTT.

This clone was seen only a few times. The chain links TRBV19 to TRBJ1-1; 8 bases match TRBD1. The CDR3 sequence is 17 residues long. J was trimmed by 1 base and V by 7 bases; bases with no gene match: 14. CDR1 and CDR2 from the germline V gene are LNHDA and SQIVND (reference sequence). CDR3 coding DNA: TGTGCCAGTATCCCACAGGGGGTCTACGACCCGAACACTGAAGCTTTCTTT. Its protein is CASIPQGVYDPNTEAFF.

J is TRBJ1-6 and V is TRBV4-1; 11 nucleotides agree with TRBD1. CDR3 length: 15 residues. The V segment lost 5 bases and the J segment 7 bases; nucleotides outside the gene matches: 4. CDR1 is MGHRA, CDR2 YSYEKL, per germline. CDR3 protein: CASSARDRGNSPLHF. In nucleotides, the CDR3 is TGCGCCAGCAGCGCCCGGGACAGGGGGAATTCACCCCTCCACTTT.

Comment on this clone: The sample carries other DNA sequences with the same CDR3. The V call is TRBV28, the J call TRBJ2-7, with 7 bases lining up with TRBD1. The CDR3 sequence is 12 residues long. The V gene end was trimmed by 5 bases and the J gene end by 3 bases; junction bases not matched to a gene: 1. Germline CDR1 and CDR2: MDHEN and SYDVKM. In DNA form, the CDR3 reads TGTGCCAGCAGTCGGGACAGCTACGAGCAGTACGTC. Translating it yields CASSRDSYEQYV.

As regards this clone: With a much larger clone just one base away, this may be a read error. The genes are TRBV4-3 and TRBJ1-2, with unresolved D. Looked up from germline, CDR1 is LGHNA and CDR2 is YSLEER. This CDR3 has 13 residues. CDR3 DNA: TGCGCCAGCAACCAAGATCGGAACTATGGCTACACCTTC. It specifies CASNQDRNYGYTF.

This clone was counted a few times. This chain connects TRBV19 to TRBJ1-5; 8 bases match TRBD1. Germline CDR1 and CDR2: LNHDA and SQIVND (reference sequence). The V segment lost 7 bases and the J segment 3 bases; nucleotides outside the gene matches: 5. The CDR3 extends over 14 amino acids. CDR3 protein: CASMGQASNQPQHF. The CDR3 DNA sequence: TGTGCCAGTATGGGACAGGCATCCAATCAGCCCCAGCATTTT.

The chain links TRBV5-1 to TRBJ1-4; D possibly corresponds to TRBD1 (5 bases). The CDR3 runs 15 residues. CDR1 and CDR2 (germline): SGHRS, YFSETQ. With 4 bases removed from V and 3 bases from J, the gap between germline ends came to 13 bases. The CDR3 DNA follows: TGCGCCAGCAGCCTCTGGGAGGGGCCTAATGAAAAACTGTTTTTT. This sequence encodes CASSLWEGPNEKLFF. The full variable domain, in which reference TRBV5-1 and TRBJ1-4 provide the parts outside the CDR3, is KAGVTQTPRYLIKTRGQQVTLSCSPISGHRSVSWYQQTPGQGLQFLFEYFSETQRNKGNFPGRFSGRQFSNSRSEMNVSTLELGDSALYLCASSLWEGPNEKLFFGSGTQLSVL.

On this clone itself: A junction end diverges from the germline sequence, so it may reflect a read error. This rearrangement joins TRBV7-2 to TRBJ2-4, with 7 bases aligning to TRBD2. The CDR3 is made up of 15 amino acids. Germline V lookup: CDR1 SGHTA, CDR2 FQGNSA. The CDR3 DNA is TGTGCCAGCAGCCTCGCATCAGCGGGGCCTAACAGTCAGTACTTC. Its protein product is CASSLASAGPNSQYF. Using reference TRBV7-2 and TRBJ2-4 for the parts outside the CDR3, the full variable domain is GAGVSQSPSNKVTEKGKDVELRCDPISGHTALYWYRQSLGQGLEFLIYFQGNSAPDKSGLPSDRFSAERTGGSVSTLTIQRTQQEDSAVYLCASSLASAGPNSQYFGAGTRLSVL.

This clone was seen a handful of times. In nucleotides, the CDR3 is TGCAGCGTCGGGACAGGGGGAATGGGTGAAAAACTGTTTTTT. It specifies CSVGTGGMGEKLFF. The chain employs TRBV29-1 and TRBJ1-4; 11 bases match TRBD1. V lost 6 bases to trimming and J lost 7 bases; unmatched junction nucleotides: 7. The CDR3 is 14 residues long. Germline assignment: CDR1 SQVTM and CDR2 ANQGSEA. Combining the CDR3 with reference TRBV29-1 and TRBJ1-4 gives the whole variable domain SAVISQKPSRDICQRGTSLTIQCQVDSQVTMMFWYRQQPGQSLTLIATANQGSEATYESGFVIDKFPISRPNLTFSTLTVSNMSPEDSSIYLCSVGTGGMGEKLFFGSGTQLSVL.

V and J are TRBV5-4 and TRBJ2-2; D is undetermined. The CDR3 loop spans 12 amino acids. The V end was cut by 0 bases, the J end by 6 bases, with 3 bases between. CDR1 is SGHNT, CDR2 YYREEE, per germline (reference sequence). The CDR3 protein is CASSLVAGELFF. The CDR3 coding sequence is TGTGCCAGCAGCTTGGTCGCCGGGGAGCTGTTTTTT.

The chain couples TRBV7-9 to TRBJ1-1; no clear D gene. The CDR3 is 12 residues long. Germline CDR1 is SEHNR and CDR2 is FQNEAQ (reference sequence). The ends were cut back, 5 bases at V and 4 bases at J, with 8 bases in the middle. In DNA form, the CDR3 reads TGTGCCAGCAGCCCCCGGGGCACTGAAGCTTTCTTT. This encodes CASSPRGTEAFF.

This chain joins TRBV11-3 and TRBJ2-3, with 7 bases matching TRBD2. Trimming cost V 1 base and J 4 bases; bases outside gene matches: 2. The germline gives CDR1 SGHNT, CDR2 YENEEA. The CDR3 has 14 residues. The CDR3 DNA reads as TGTGCCAGCAGCTTAGTTGCGGGGGCAGATACGCAGTATTTT. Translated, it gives CASSLVAGADTQYF.

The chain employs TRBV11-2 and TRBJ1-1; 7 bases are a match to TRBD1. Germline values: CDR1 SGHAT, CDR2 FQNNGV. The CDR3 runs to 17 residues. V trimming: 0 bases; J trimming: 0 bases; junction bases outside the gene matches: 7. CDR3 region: CASSLEPSGTVNTEAFF. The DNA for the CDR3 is TGTGCCAGCAGCTTAGAGCCCTCTGGGACAGTGAACACTGAAGCTTTCTTT. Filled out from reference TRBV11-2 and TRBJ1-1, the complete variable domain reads EAGVAQSPRYKIIEKRQSVAFWCNPISGHATLYWYQQILGQGPKLLIQFQNNGVVDDSQLPKDRFSAERLKGVDSTLKIQPAKLEDSAVYLCASSLEPSGTVNTEAFFGQGTRLTVV.

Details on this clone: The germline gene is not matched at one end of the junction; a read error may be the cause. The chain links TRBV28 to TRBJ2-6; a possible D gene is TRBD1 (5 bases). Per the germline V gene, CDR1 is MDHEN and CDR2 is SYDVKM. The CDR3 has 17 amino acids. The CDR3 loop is CASSLPAGASGANGLTF. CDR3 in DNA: TGTGCCAGCAGTTTACCTGCAGGCGCCTCTGGGGCCAACGGCCTGACTTTC.

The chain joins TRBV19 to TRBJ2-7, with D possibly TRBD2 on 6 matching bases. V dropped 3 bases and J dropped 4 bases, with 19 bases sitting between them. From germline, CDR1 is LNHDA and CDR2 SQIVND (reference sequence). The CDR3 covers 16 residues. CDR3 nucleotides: TGTGCCAGTAGTATTTTGGAGCAGATAGCGGCATACGAGCAGTACTTC. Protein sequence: CASSILEQIAAYEQYF. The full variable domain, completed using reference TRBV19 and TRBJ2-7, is DGGITQSPKYLFRKEGQNVTLSCEQNLNHDAMYWYRQDPGQGLRLIYYSQIVNDFQKGDIAEGYSVSREKKESFPLTVTSAQKNPTAFYLCASSILEQIAAYEQYFGPGTRLTVT.

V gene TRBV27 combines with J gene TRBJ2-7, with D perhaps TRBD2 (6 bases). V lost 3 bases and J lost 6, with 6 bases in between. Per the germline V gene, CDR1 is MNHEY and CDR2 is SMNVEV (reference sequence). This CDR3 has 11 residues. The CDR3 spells CASSFGGEQYF. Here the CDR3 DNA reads TGTGCCAGCAGTTTCGGGGGCGAGCAGTACTTC.

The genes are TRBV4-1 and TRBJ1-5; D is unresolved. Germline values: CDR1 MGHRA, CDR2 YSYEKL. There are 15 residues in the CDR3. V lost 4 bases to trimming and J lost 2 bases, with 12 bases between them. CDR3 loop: CASSREEAGNQPQHF. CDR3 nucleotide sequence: TGCGCCAGCAGCCGGGAGGAGGCGGGCAATCAGCCCCAGCATTTT.